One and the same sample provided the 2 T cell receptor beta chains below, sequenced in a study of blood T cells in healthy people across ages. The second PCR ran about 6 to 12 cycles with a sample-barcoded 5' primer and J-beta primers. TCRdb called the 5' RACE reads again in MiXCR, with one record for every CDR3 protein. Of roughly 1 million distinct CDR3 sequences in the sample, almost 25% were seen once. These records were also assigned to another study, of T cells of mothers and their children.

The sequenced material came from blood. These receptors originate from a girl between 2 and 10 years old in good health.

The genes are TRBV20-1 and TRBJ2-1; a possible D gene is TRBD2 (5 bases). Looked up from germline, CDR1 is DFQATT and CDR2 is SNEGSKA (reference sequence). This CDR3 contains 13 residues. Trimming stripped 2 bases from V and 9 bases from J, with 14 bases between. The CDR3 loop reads CSARLAPIPEQFF. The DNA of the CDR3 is TGCAGTGCTAGACTAGCTCCCATTCCTGAGCAGTTCTTC.

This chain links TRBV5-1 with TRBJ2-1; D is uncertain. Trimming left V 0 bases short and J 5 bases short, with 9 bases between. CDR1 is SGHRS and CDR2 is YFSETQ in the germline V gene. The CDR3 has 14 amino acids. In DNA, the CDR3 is TGCGCCAGCAGCTTGGGCTGGAGACACAATGAGCAGTTCTTC. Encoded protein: CASSLGWRHNEQFF. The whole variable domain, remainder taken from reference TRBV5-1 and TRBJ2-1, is KAGVTQTPRYLIKTRGQQVTLSCSPISGHRSVSWYQQTPGQGLQFLFEYFSETQRNKGNFPGRFSGRQFSNSRSEMNVSTLELGDSALYLCASSLGWRHNEQFFGPGTRLTVL.